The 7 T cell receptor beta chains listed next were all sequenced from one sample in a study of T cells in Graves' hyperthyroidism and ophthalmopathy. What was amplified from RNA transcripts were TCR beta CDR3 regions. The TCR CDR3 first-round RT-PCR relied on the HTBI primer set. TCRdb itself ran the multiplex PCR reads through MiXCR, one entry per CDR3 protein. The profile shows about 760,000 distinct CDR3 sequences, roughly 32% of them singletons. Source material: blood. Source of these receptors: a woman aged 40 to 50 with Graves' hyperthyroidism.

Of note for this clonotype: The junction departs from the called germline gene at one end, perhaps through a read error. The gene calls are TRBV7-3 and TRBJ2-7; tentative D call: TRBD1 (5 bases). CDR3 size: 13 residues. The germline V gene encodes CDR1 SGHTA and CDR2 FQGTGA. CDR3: CASSLWIRGEQCF. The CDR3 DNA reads TGTGCCAGCAGTTTATGGATAAGGGGCGAGCAGTGCTTC.

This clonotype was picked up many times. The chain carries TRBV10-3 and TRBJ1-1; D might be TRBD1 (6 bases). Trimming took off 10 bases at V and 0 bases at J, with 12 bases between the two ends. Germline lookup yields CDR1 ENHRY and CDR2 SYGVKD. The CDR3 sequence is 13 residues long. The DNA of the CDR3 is TGTGCCACCCAACAGGGCGTGAACACTGAAGCTTTCTTT. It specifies CATQQGVNTEAFF.

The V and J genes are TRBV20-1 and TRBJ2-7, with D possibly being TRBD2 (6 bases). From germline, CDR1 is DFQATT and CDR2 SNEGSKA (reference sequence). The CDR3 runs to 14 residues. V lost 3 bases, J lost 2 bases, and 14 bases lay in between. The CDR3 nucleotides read TGCAGTGCTAGGGCAGCGGGCCAAACCTACGAGCAGTACTTC. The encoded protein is CSARAAGQTYEQYF.

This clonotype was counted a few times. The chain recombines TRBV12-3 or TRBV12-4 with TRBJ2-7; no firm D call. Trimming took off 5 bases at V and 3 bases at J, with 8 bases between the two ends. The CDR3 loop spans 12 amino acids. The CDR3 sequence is CASSPLYYEQYF. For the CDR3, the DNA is TGTGCCAGCAGTCCTCTATACTACGAGCAGTACTTC.

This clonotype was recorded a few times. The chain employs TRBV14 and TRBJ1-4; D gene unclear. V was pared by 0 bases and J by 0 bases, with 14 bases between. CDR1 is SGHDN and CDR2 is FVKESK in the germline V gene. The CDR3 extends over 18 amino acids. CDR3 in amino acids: CASSQDLGRRSTNEKLFF. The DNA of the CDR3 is TGTGCCAGCAGCCAAGATTTAGGGCGACGCTCAACTAATGAAAAACTGTTTTTT.

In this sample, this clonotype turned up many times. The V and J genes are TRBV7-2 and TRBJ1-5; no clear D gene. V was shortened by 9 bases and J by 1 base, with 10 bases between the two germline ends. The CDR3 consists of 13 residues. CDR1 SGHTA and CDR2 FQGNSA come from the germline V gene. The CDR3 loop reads CASSSTSNQPQHF. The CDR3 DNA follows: TGTGCCAGTAGTAGCACAAGCAATCAGCCCCAGCATTTT.

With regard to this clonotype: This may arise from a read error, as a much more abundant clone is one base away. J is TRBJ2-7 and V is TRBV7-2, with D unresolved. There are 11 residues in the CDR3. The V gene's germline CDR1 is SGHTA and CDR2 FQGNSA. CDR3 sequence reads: CASSPESEQCF. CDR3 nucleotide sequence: TGTGCCAGCAGCCCCGAAAGCGAGCAGTGCTTC.